Sequencing of this T cell receptor beta chain was carried out in a study of cytomegalovirus exposure and HLA in healthy donors. The CDR3 runs 19 residues. Losses at the gene ends were 1 base for V and 2 bases for J; bases not matched to a gene: 12. Germline-derived CDR1 and CDR2 are SGHAT and FQNNGV. 13 Jbeta primers and 60 Vbeta primers were used for the PCR. Repertoires were generated with immunoSEQ multiplex PCR, while TCRdb's copy carries only in-frame clones and drops some. Of some 180,000 clones in the sample, about 90% were seen once. This clone was observed a single time. Its antigen is unknown. Notes on the study in general: TCR beta V- and J-gene trimming was later associated with a missense DCLRE1C variant. No immune exposure information besides CMV serostatus was available.

Sequenced: PBMCs. The sequence was obtained from a girl less than two years old in good health and CMV-seronegative. The chain couples TRBV11-2 to TRBJ2-2, with 8 bases fitting TRBD1. The CDR3 DNA reads as TGTGCCAGCAGCTTAGTACGGACAGGGACTTTTATTAACACCGGGGAGCTGTTTTTT. It codes for CASSLVRTGTFINTGELFF. Drawing the rest from reference TRBV11-2 and TRBJ2-2, the complete variable domain is EAGVAQSPRYKIIEKRQSVAFWCNPISGHATLYWYQQILGQGPKLLIQFQNNGVVDDSQLPKDRFSAERLKGVDSTLKIQPAKLEDSAVYLCASSLVRTGTFINTGELFFGEGSRLTVL.